What follows are 13 T cell receptor beta chains derived from one specimen sequenced in a study of vaccination and CD4 T cells after COVID-19. No antigen is known for these receptors. This sample's treatment: roughly ten-day PBMC culture with coronavirus spike peptide pools or control peptides (ViraFEST assay). The study sequenced cultured CD4+ T cell DNA using the Oncomine TCR Beta short-read assay. In TCRdb, the PCR reads were re-called with MiXCR into one record per CDR3 protein. The sample shows under 15,000 distinct CDR3 sequences, around a third of them seen only once. This material consisted of CD4+ T cells from blood, cultured in vitro, taken after SARS-CoV-2 vaccination. These receptors originate from a human donor who had recovered from COVID-19.

V gene TRBV7-6 combines with J gene TRBJ1-3; D perhaps matches TRBD1 (5 bases). Trimming left V 5 bases short and J 4 bases short, with 15 bases between. The CDR3 contains 15 residues. Germline CDR1 SGHVS, CDR2 FNYEAQ. CDR3 region: CASSPAGGLGNTIYF. The CDR3, as DNA: TGTGCCAGCAGCCCGGCGGGGGGTCTCGGAAACACCATATATTTT.

In its sample, this clonotype was seen a few times. The chain joins TRBV20-1 to TRBJ2-7, with 11 bases matching TRBD2. Unmatched junction bases numbered 15, after V lost 7 bases and J lost 7 bases. The CDR3 length is 15 residues. Germline loops: CDR1 DFQATT, CDR2 SNEGSKA (reference sequence). The CDR3 DNA reads TGCAGTGGTGCCCAATATGGACTAGCGGGTGGGGAGCAGTACTTC. This gives the protein CSGAQYGLAGGEQYF.

This clonotype turned up a few times. This rearrangement joins TRBV20-1 to TRBJ2-7; 8 bases align to TRBD2. The germline gives CDR1 DFQATT, CDR2 SNEGSKA (reference sequence). The CDR3 length is 15 residues. The ends lost 3 bases at V and 2 bases at J; junction bases unmatched: 9. CDR3 sequence: CSARTTIGRAYEQYF. The CDR3 DNA is TGCAGTGCTAGGACGACGATCGGGAGGGCCTACGAGCAGTACTTC.

The CDR3, as DNA: TGTGCCAGCAGTTACTACAACTCCTACGAGCAGTACTTC. As protein: CASSYYNSYEQYF. V gene TRBV6-2 or TRBV6-3 combines with J gene TRBJ2-7; D is ambiguous. The CDR3 spans 13 residues. The germline CDR1 and CDR2 sequences are MNHEY and SVGEGT. V was trimmed by 1 base and J by 0 bases, leaving 4 bases between them.

This clonotype was seen more than once but under ten times. This rearrangement joins TRBV7-2 to TRBJ2-2; the match to TRBD2 covers 14 bases. Trimming cost V 5 bases and J 1 base; bases outside gene matches: 3. The CDR3 totals 17 residues. Per germline, CDR1 SGHTA and CDR2 FQGNSA. The CDR3 loop is CASSKGTSGGNTGELFF. The CDR3 DNA reads TGTGCCAGCAGCAAAGGGACTAGCGGGGGGAACACCGGGGAGCTGTTTTTT.

The sample holds one count of this clonotype. This may be a read error, as it is one base from a much larger clone. V gene TRBV27 combines with J gene TRBJ1-6, with D possibly matching TRBD1 (6 bases). CDR3 length: 15 amino acids. The V gene's germline CDR1 is MNHEY and CDR2 SMNVEV (reference sequence). Here the CDR3 reads CASRVGGASNSPLYF. CDR3 nucleotide sequence: TGTGCCAGCAGGGTTGGGGGGGCGTCTAATTCACCCCTCTACTTT.

This sequence joins TRBV6-1 and TRBJ2-1, with 8 bases lining up with TRBD2. The J segment lost 2 bases and the V segment lost 6 bases, leaving 12 bases of the junction unmatched. The germline V gene has CDR1 MNHNS and CDR2 SASEGT. The CDR3 covers 17 residues. In DNA form, the CDR3 reads TGTGCCAGCAGCCGGGGGGGGGGGGATCCAACCTACAATGAGCAGTTCTTC. Residues: CASSRGGGDPTYNEQFF.

The table lists this clonotype with a few counts. The chain recombines TRBV7-3 with TRBJ2-3; a possible D gene is TRBD1 (6 bases). The length of the CDR3 is 14 residues. The V end was cut by 5 bases, the J end by 6 bases, with 15 bases between. The germline gives CDR1 SGHTA, CDR2 FQGTGA. The CDR3: CASSGSGRGDTQYF. As DNA, the CDR3 is TGTGCCAGCAGCGGCTCGGGTAGGGGGGATACGCAGTATTTT.

This clonotype has more than one count but fewer than ten. The V and J genes are TRBV7-9 and TRBJ2-3; 8 nucleotides line up with TRBD2. CDR3 length: 16 residues. J was trimmed by 6 bases and V by 2 bases; bases with no gene match: 10. Per germline, CDR1 SEHNR and CDR2 FQNEAQ (reference sequence). In nucleotides, the CDR3 is TGTGCCAGCAGCTTAAATCCCAGCGGGAGCGCGGATACGCAGTATTTT. Amino acid sequence: CASSLNPSGSADTQYF.

This clonotype was detected once. The chain employs TRBV4-3 and TRBJ2-1, with D possibly being TRBD2 (7 bases). The germline V gene encodes CDR1 LGHNA and CDR2 YSLEER. Trimming left V 4 bases short and J 1 base short, with 17 bases between. The CDR3 sequence is 17 residues long. CDR3 region: CASSPRFGGASYNEQFF. In DNA form, the CDR3 reads TGCGCCAGCAGCCCCCGCTTTGGGGGGGCATCCTACAATGAGCAGTTCTTC.

The chain has TRBV28 and TRBJ1-5; maybe TRBD1 (5 bases). V gave up 5 bases and J gave up 6 bases, with 20 bases separating them. This CDR3 is 16 amino acids long. CDR1 is MDHEN, CDR2 SYDVKM, per germline. The DNA of the CDR3 is TGTGCCAGCAGTACTCCGGGACTAAGGGTAGGTCAGCCCCAGCATTTT. It specifies CASSTPGLRVGQPQHF.

This clonotype was seen more than once but under ten times. The chain combines TRBV6-1 with TRBJ2-7; 7 nucleotides line up with TRBD2. The CDR3 totals 13 residues. Looked up from germline, CDR1 is MNHNS and CDR2 is SASEGT. With 6 bases clipped from V and 3 bases from J, the junction kept 5 bases outside the gene matches. The CDR3 reads CASSGGTFYEQYF. The DNA of the CDR3 is TGTGCCAGCAGCGGGGGGACTTTCTACGAGCAGTACTTC.

This clonotype was detected only a few times. J is TRBJ2-3 and V is TRBV7-9; 8 bases fit TRBD1. The CDR3 length is 17 residues. Looked up from germline, CDR1 is SEHNR and CDR2 is FQNEAQ (reference sequence). The junction had 10 bases not matched to a gene; V was cut back by 2 bases and J by 3 bases. The CDR3 sequence: CASSLKQGARPTDTQYF. CDR3 coding DNA: TGTGCCAGCAGCTTAAAGCAGGGGGCGAGACCAACAGATACGCAGTATTTT.